This T cell receptor (beta chain) comes out of a study of identifying expanded T cells in peripheral blood. General study points: Differentially abundant clones: about 1.3 between replicates, 16.4 at approximately 13 days, 19 to 20 at four.

Only in-frame clones appear in the TCRdb table, and some are missing; sequencing was by immunoSEQ multiplex PCR. Among approximately 130,000 clones, 75% to 90% were seen once, and the ten largest hold about 8%. Trimming removed 6 bases from V and 4 bases from J; junction bases left unmatched: 7. From germline, CDR1 is LGHNA and CDR2 YSLEER. The CDR3 length is 14 residues. Concerning this clone itself: The antigen remains undetermined.

No infections or other immune events were documented during collection. The sequence was collected from a person aged 18-70 years in good health. The sample was blood. V usage is TRBV4-3 and J usage is TRBJ1-2; 8 bases map to TRBD1. DNA of the CDR3: TGCGCCAGCAGTGGCGGGACAGGAGGCTATGGCTACACCTTC. Translation: CASSGGTGGYGYTF.